Presented here are 7 T cell receptor beta chains from one specimen sequenced in a study of cytomegalovirus exposure and HLA in healthy donors. Sequencing was performed with immunoSEQ multiplex PCR; in TCRdb, only in-frame clones are kept and a portion is missing. Of under 80,000 clones listed, 85% to 95% are singletons. Sequenced material: PBMCs. The receptors were gathered from a woman aged 18-29 years in good health and CMV-seronegative.

CDR3 in DNA: TGTGCCAGCAGCCAGGCCGGGACTAGGTACACAGATACGCAGTATTTT. This sequence encodes CASSQAGTRYTDTQYF. The chain joins TRBV4-2 to TRBJ2-3; 8 nucleotides align to TRBD2. Trimming took 3 bases from V and 2 from J; bases not matched to a gene: 7. Germline V CDR1 and CDR2: LGHNA, YNFKEQ. The CDR3 spans 16 residues.

The chain combines TRBV27 with TRBJ1-1; D possibly corresponds to TRBD1 (6 bases). The germline V gene encodes CDR1 MNHEY and CDR2 SMNVEV (reference sequence). Trimming pared 3 bases from V and 5 bases from J, leaving 19 bases between. The CDR3 extends over 16 amino acids. The CDR3 DNA follows: TGTGCCAGCAGTTTTAGGCGTACAGGGAGACTGACTGAAGCTTTCTTT. It codes for CASSFRRTGRLTEAFF.

This clone has more than one count but fewer than ten. This sequence joins TRBV30 and TRBJ2-7; D possibly corresponds to TRBD1 (5 bases). Trimming took 3 bases from V and 2 from J, leaving 14 bases between them. The V gene's germline CDR1 is GTSNPN and CDR2 SVGIG (reference sequence). The CDR3 loop spans 14 amino acids. CDR3 in DNA: TGTGCCTGGAGCAACAGGTTCTCGACCTACGAGCAGTACTTC. This translates into CAWSNRFSTYEQYF.

The genes are TRBV30 and TRBJ1-6, with TRBD1 matching over 8 bases. The ends lost 3 bases at V and 7 bases at J; junction bases unmatched: 8. The length of the CDR3 is 15 residues. From germline, CDR1 is GTSNPN and CDR2 SVGIG (reference sequence). In DNA, the CDR3 is TGTGCCTGGAGGATAAGGACAGGGTCAAATTCACCCCTCCACTTT. It specifies CAWRIRTGSNSPLHF.

The rearrangement uses TRBV7-9 and TRBJ2-3, with TRBD2 identical over 12 bases. The germline gives CDR1 SEHNR, CDR2 FQNEAQ (reference sequence). There are 15 residues in the CDR3. V gave up 5 bases and J gave up 4 bases; unmatched junction bases: 4. This CDR3 is CASSGLAGGPDTQYF. DNA for the CDR3: TGTGCCAGCAGCGGTCTAGCGGGAGGGCCAGATACGCAGTATTTT.

The chain has TRBV5-4 and TRBJ2-7; 8 bases align to TRBD1. CDR1 is SGHNT and CDR2 is YYREEE in the germline V gene (reference sequence). J gave up 3 bases and V 0 bases, and 8 bases lay outside the gene matches. The CDR3 loop spans 16 amino acids. The CDR3 here is CASSLGTTGALYEQYF. CDR3 DNA sequence: TGTGCCAGCAGCTTGGGCACGACAGGGGCCCTCTACGAGCAGTACTTC.

J is TRBJ2-7 and V is TRBV28, with 8 bases matching TRBD1. The CDR3 runs 18 residues. CDR1 is MDHEN, CDR2 SYDVKM, per germline. V shed 5 bases and J 2 bases; nucleotides not matched to a gene: 17. CDR3 in DNA: TGTGCCAGCAGTATTCACGACAGGGGTTTGGGTGATCCCTACGAGCAGTACTTC. It yields the protein CASSIHDRGLGDPYEQYF.